What follows are 24 T cell receptor beta chains derived from one specimen sequenced in a study of T-cell reconstitution after alpha-beta-depleted transplantation in children. A TCRbeta library incorporating unique molecular identifiers was prepared. Each CDR3 protein gets one entry after TCRdb re-called the PCR reads with MiXCR. The sample contains under 750,000 distinct CDR3 sequences, 20% to 25% of which appear only once. Specimen: PBMCs, mostly from graft donor cells, collected 360 days after TCRalphabeta/CD19-depleted stem cell transplant. All receptors come from a boy under three years old who had a stem cell transplant for acute myeloid leukemia, so the T cells may come from the graft donor.

A few counts support this clonotype. The V gene is TRBV20-1, the J gene TRBJ2-1, with 11 positions matching TRBD1. The J segment lost 11 bases and the V segment lost 0 bases, leaving 9 bases of the junction unmatched. The CDR3 sequence is 15 residues long. Germline V gene lookup returns CDR1 DFQATT and CDR2 SNEGSKA (reference sequence). Here the CDR3 DNA reads TGCAGTGCTAGAGATTGGACAGGGGGCTTTAATAAGCAGTTCTTC. It codes for CSARDWTGGFNKQFF.

This clonotype was seen only a few times. The chain recombines TRBV6-5 with TRBJ2-5, with D perhaps matching TRBD1 (5 bases). The V and J ends lost 0 bases and 4 bases respectively, with 12 bases between them. This CDR3 is built from 15 residues. CDR1 is MNHEY, CDR2 SVGAGI, per germline. DNA of the CDR3: TGTGCCAGCAGTTACTCGGTGGGCAGGGCAGAGACCCAGTACTTC. Residues: CASSYSVGRAETQYF.

This clonotype was seen many times. This chain links TRBV10-3 with TRBJ1-2, with 7 bases that match TRBD1. Germline CDR1 and CDR2: ENHRY and SYGVKD. The J segment lost 6 bases and the V segment lost 4 bases, leaving 2 bases of the junction unmatched. The CDR3 length is 12 residues. The DNA of the CDR3 is TGTGCCATCAGTGCTACAGGGGATGGCTACACCTTC. Amino acid sequence: CAISATGDGYTF.

The chain recombines TRBV6-5 with TRBJ2-1; D perhaps matches TRBD2 (7 bases). The CDR3 extends over 16 amino acids. V was clipped by 2 bases and J by 7 bases, with 18 bases between them. Germline V gene sequence: CDR1 MNHEY, CDR2 SVGAGI. The CDR3: CASSYGEGVIGNEQFF. CDR3 sequence (DNA): TGTGCCAGCAGTTACGGGGAGGGGGTGATAGGGAATGAGCAGTTCTTC.

V is TRBV7-9 and J is TRBJ2-1, with D unclear. Between the trimmed V and J ends, which lost 0 bases and 3 bases, there was a span of 3 bases. CDR1 is SEHNR, CDR2 FQNEAQ, per germline (reference sequence). The CDR3 runs 13 residues. The CDR3 region is CASSLAIYNEQFF. In nucleotides, the CDR3 is TGTGCCAGCAGCTTAGCAATCTACAATGAGCAGTTCTTC.

This clonotype was observed at least ten times. This sequence joins TRBV29-1 and TRBJ2-1, with a possible D match to TRBD1 (6 bases). CDR1 and CDR2 from the germline V gene are SQVTM and ANQGSEA. The CDR3 is 11 amino acids. Deletions cut 5 bases from V and 6 bases from J, with 8 bases between. This CDR3 is CSVPQGNEQFF. The CDR3 DNA follows: TGCAGCGTTCCACAGGGCAATGAGCAGTTCTTC.

The chain is built from TRBV5-6 and TRBJ2-6; weak D call: TRBD1 (5 bases). The V gene lost 4 bases and the J gene lost 4 bases, with 24 bases spanning the gap. Germline CDR1 and CDR2: SGHDT and YYEEEE. This CDR3 is built from 19 residues. CDR3 coding DNA: TGTGCCAGCAGCGCTCCTACAGGCCCCCGCTGGAGAGGGGCCAACGTCCTGACTTTC. It is translated as CASSAPTGPRWRGANVLTF.

The table lists this clonotype with a few counts. The chain is built from TRBV20-1 and TRBJ1-5; D is perhaps TRBD1 (5 bases). Trimming shortened V by 1 base and J by 1 base, and 11 bases separated the two germline ends. Germline loops: CDR1 DFQATT, CDR2 SNEGSKA (reference sequence). The CDR3 sequence is 15 residues long. CDR3 sequence reads: CSARARQRSNQPQHF. CDR3 in DNA: TGCAGTGCTAGAGCGCGACAGAGAAGCAATCAGCCCCAGCATTTT.

At least ten counts were recorded for this clonotype. The CDR3, as DNA: TGTGCCAGCAGTTTGGGGACAGGGATAAGTTACAATGAGCAGTTCTTC. It specifies CASSLGTGISYNEQFF. The chain couples TRBV28 to TRBJ2-1; 9 bases are a match to TRBD1. CDR1 MDHEN and CDR2 SYDVKM come from the germline V gene. J was trimmed by 4 bases and V by 3 bases; bases with no gene match: 7. The CDR3 spans 16 residues.

This clonotype was found many times. CDR3 coding DNA: TGTGCCAGCAGCTTAGATTTAGCCAAAAACATTCAGTACTTC. Its protein is CASSLDLAKNIQYF. The chain couples TRBV7-9 to TRBJ2-4; D is unclear. V lost 1 base and J lost 0, with 4 bases in between. Germline V gene sequence: CDR1 SEHNR, CDR2 FQNEAQ (reference sequence). CDR3 length: 14 amino acids.

CDR3 bases: TGTGCCAGCAGTTATTCGGGGGGGCGAGCGTCACGCACAGATACGCAGTATTTT. This codes for CASSYSGGRASRTDTQYF. V gene TRBV6-5 combines with J gene TRBJ2-3, with 8 bases identical to TRBD2. J gave up 1 base and V 3 bases, and 12 bases lay outside the gene matches. The CDR3 covers 18 residues. Germline CDR1 MNHEY, CDR2 SVGAGI.

The V call is TRBV15, the J call TRBJ1-3; D may be TRBD1 (6 bases). The germline V and J ends were trimmed by 0 bases and 6 bases, with 21 bases remaining between them. This CDR3 region has 18 residues. Germline assignment: CDR1 LNHNV and CDR2 YYDKDF (reference sequence). DNA of the CDR3: TGTGCCACCAGCAGAGAGATCCCCCCCGCAGGGGTGGAAAACACCATATATTTT. As protein: CATSREIPPAGVENTIYF.

This clonotype showed up just a few times. The chain employs TRBV20-1 and TRBJ2-3; either TRBD1 or TRBD2 may fit D (5 bases each). The CDR3 sequence is 13 residues long. The V end lost 5 bases, the J end lost 2 bases, and 11 bases lay between the germline ends. CDR1 and CDR2 from the germline V gene are DFQATT and SNEGSKA (reference sequence). CDR3 DNA sequence: TGCAGTGCTTCCCCTGGGACCACAGATACGCAGTATTTT. It is translated as CSASPGTTDTQYF.

The CDR3, as DNA: TGTGCCAGCAGTTTCCAAACAGGGGTACTCGGCTACACCTTC. Protein sequence: CASSFQTGVLGYTF. The chain couples TRBV6-5 to TRBJ1-2; 7 bases are a match to TRBD1. Germline V gene data show CDR1 as MNHEY and CDR2 as SVGAGI. J gave up 8 bases and V 4 bases, and 10 bases lay outside the gene matches. The CDR3 spans 14 residues.

Only a few counts were recorded for this clonotype. This CDR3 is CASTASLGNSNEKLFF. The DNA for the CDR3 is TGTGCCAGCACTGCCAGTTTGGGTAACTCTAATGAAAAACTGTTTTTT. The gene calls are TRBV28 and TRBJ1-4; D gene ambiguous. With 7 bases removed from V and 3 bases from J, the gap between germline ends came to 18 bases. Germline CDR1 and CDR2: MDHEN and SYDVKM. The CDR3 is made up of 16 amino acids.

The chain has TRBV5-6 and TRBJ2-7, with D hard to call. Germline V lookup: CDR1 SGHDT, CDR2 YYEEEE. Trimming stripped 1 base from V and 0 bases from J, with 20 bases between. The CDR3 totals 18 residues. The CDR3 DNA follows: TGTGCCAGCAGCTTGAGCACGGTTCCAGGTTTTAGCTCCTACGAGCAGTACTTC. Protein sequence: CASSLSTVPGFSSYEQYF.

This clonotype was counted a few times. V gene TRBV20-1 combines with J gene TRBJ2-3; tentatively, D is TRBD2 (5 bases). CDR3 length equals 16 residues. V dropped 1 base and J dropped 2 bases, with 16 bases sitting between them. CDR1 DFQATT and CDR2 SNEGSKA come from the germline V gene (reference sequence). CDR3 nucleotides: TGCAGTGCTAGAGCTGATGGCGGGCCACCCACAGATACGCAGTATTTT. Its translation: CSARADGGPPTDTQYF.

This clonotype was seen only once. The chain uses TRBV7-9 and TRBJ2-1, with 10 nucleotides matching TRBD2. V trimming: 9 bases; J trimming: 3 bases; junction bases outside the gene matches: 5. The CDR3 length is 14 residues. Germline V lookup: CDR1 SEHNR, CDR2 FQNEAQ (reference sequence). Here the CDR3 reads CASRTSGVYNEQFF. In nucleotides, the CDR3 is TGTGCCAGTCGGACTAGCGGTGTCTACAATGAGCAGTTCTTC.

V is TRBV7-3 and J is TRBJ2-2, with TRBD2 as a possible D gene (5 bases). Trimming left V 5 bases short and J 1 base short, with 8 bases between. The CDR3 sequence is 14 residues long. CDR1 and CDR2 (germline): SGHTA, FQGTGA. CDR3 sequence (DNA): TGTGCCAGCAGCGCCAGCGGGAACACCGGGGAGCTGTTTTTT. Translating gives CASSASGNTGELFF.

This chain uses TRBV12-5 with TRBJ2-2; D is undetermined. CDR3 length: 17 residues. Germline V lookup: CDR1 LGHNT, CDR2 FRNRAP. The germline V and J ends were trimmed by 5 bases and 6 bases, with 22 bases remaining between them. In DNA, the CDR3 is TGTGCTAGTGGTACTTCCTTGGCTGGGTCGGGCGCCGGGGAGCTGTTTTTT. This codes for CASGTSLAGSGAGELFF.

There are a few counts of this clonotype. CDR3 sequence (DNA): TGTGCCAGCAGCTTAGCGGGGGCCCCCATTCCGAACACTGAAGCTTTCTTT. Its protein product is CASSLAGAPIPNTEAFF. This sequence joins TRBV7-9 and TRBJ1-1; a weak D match, TRBD1 (6 bases). The CDR3 totals 17 residues. Germline V gene data show CDR1 as SEHNR and CDR2 as FQNEAQ (reference sequence). V was trimmed by 0 bases and J by 1 base, leaving 15 bases between them.

In this sample, this clonotype turned up a few times. A junction end diverges from the germline sequence, so it may reflect a read error. The chain uses TRBV18 and TRBJ2-7; D may match TRBD1 or TRBD2 (7 bases each). Per the germline V gene, CDR1 is KGHSH and CDR2 is LQKENI. The CDR3 extends over 17 amino acids. The CDR3 is CASSTPPGGDRVHEQYF. CDR3 nucleotides: TGTGCCAGCTCAACACCCCCGGGAGGAGACAGGGTCCACGAGCAGTACTTC.

V is TRBV4-3 and J is TRBJ2-1; TRBD2 aligns across 9 bases. Unmatched junction bases numbered 7, after V lost 0 bases and J lost 1 base. Germline assignment: CDR1 LGHNA and CDR2 YSLEER. The CDR3 consists of 18 residues. In DNA form, the CDR3 reads TGCGCCAGCAGCCAAGAAGCGGGGCTAGCGGGGTCCTACAATGAGCAGTTCTTC. Translation: CASSQEAGLAGSYNEQFF.

The chain's CDR3 is CSADQGDTQYF. CDR3 DNA sequence: TGCAGCGCAGATCAGGGAGACACGCAGTATTTT. The gene calls are TRBV29-1 and TRBJ2-3; tentatively, D is TRBD1 or TRBD2 (5 bases each). This CDR3 is 11 amino acids long. Looked up from germline, CDR1 is SQVTM and CDR2 is ANQGSEA. V was pared by 7 bases and J by 9 bases, with 14 bases between.